The present TCR beta chain was sequenced within a study of shared clonotypes between healthy human individuals. Regarding the study as a whole: Collection of samples was limited to blood; tissue repertoires likely differ. An expected dependence of interdonor clonotype sharing on sequencing depth was noted. Rarefaction showed that sequencing of sorted subsets was incomplete (despite large depth).

Concerning this clone: The antigen remains undetermined.

Assay: immunoSEQ multiplex PCR; the TCRdb copy retains only in-frame clones and omits some. Seen here are a few hundred thousand clones, roughly 91% observed once, and the top ten hold 15% to 20%. The CDR3 is made up of 12 amino acids. J gave up 6 bases and V 10 bases, and 6 bases lay outside the gene matches. Germline CDR1 reads MNHNS; CDR2 reads SASEGT. V usage is TRBV6-1 and J usage is TRBJ1-2, with 9 positions matching TRBD1. Source material: memory CD8+ T cells sorted from blood. As to subset: CD45RO+ cells pooled with CCR7-negative TemRA cells. The TCR originated in a man younger than 30 in good health. CDR3 coding DNA: TGTGCCAACGGACAGGGGAACCATGGCTACACCTTC. Amino acid sequence: CANGQGNHGYTF.